A selection of T cell receptor beta chains follows, all from one sample in a study of control samples from healthy donors and cancer patients. Sequencing was performed with immunoSEQ multiplex PCR; in TCRdb, only in-frame clones are kept and a portion is missing. This table has approximately 170,000 clones, around 88% appearing once. The sequenced sample consisted of blood. The receptors were gathered from a woman aged 25-40 years in good health. Each CDR3 is given with its conserved first and last residue. Only part of the rows carry a size: once, few, many, or a class if the clone is expanded.

clone size	V gene	J gene	CDR3 protein
.	TRBV11-2	TRBJ2-5	CASSLIGGGAETQYF
.	TRBV3-1/TRBV3-2	TRBJ2-3	CASSQDQAWGRPGDTQYF
.	TRBV11-2	TRBJ2-1	CASSPLAGVESNEQFF
.	TRBV28	TRBJ1-2	CASSPTGNYGYTF
.	TRBV19	TRBJ2-3	CASSIGPGPGTDTQYF
.	TRBV19	TRBJ2-7	CASSIGGRGPYEQYF
.	TRBV30	TRBJ1-5	CAWSPRDRVNQPQHF
.	TRBV9	TRBJ2-1	CASSVTASGRGYNEQFF
.	TRBV11-2	TRBJ2-3	CASSSRPSAVGGDADTQYF
once	TRBV28	TRBJ1-6	CASSPRGHSPLHF
few	TRBV2	TRBJ1-2	CASSEARGQEGYTF
.	TRBV9	TRBJ2-2	CASSVGVGRSTGELFF
.	TRBV12-3/TRBV12-4	TRBJ1-2	CASSTGKGAYTF
.	TRBV4-1	TRBJ1-5	CASSQFTSNQPQHF
.	TRBV6-5	TRBJ2-2	CASKDRGTGELFF
once	TRBV9	TRBJ2-1	CASSAARRANYNEQFF
.	TRBV5-4	TRBJ2-3	CASSRSAGGRGTDTQYF
.	TRBV4-1	TRBJ2-7	CASSQESGSSYEQYF
.	TRBV4-1	TRBJ2-5	CASSQVRHEETQYF
.	TRBV29-1	TRBJ2-7	CSVEGLSSGRARSYEQYF
.	TRBV10-3	TRBJ2-1	CAISARLAEYNEQFF
.	TRBV4-1	TRBJ2-1	CASSQDARANEQFF
.	TRBV11-2	TRBJ2-1	CASSLASGSSYNEQFF
.	TRBV7-8	TRBJ2-1	CASSRLEGGPHNEQFF
.	TRBV10-1	TRBJ1-1	CASSGGDRRRRITEAFF
.	TRBV5-1	TRBJ1-2	CASSRYRDAYTF
.	TRBV6-1	TRBJ1-1	CASSEGRYTNTEAFF
.	TRBV9	TRBJ2-5	CASSILGGVQETQYF
.	TRBV20-1	TRBJ2-3	CSASWDRGLTSGPSTDTQYF
few	TRBV5-1	TRBJ1-4	CASSLGQVGEKLFF
.	TRBV6-1	TRBJ1-2	CASSEARSAGGYTF
.	TRBV5-1	TRBJ2-5	CASSPGPRAGETQYF
.	TRBV6-4	TRBJ2-1	CASTQGAGGYNEQFF
.	TRBV28	TRBJ2-4	CASSLGGNKNIQYF
.	TRBV7-9	TRBJ1-1	CASSLGAGKREAFF
.	TRBV21-1	TRBJ2-7	CASSIVRGRGYEQYF
few	TRBV18	TRBJ1-3	CASSPRGAPGNTIYF
.	TRBV27	TRBJ1-1	CASNIRTGHTEAFF
.	TRBV5-6	TRBJ2-2	CASSLMRERNTGELFF
once	TRBV4-1	TRBJ2-1	CASSQDMLAGDPSYNEQFF
.	TRBV6-5	TRBJ2-1	CASSQGQGIGNEQFF
.	TRBV28	TRBJ1-4	CASSLEVRPLFF
once	TRBV5-5	TRBJ1-5	CASSPLVGGNQPQHF
.	TRBV5-1	TRBJ1-1	CASSLGDREVNTEAFF
.	TRBV7-9	TRBJ2-7	CASSLVRGGSYEQYF
.	TRBV14	TRBJ2-1	CASSPPGGLYNEQFF
.	TRBV28	TRBJ1-5	CASSPTWEGFNQPQHF
.	TRBV6-5	TRBJ2-1	CASSGSRNSYNEQFF
.	TRBV27	TRBJ2-2	CASSLSWQTMNTGELFF
.	TRBV24-1	TRBJ2-3	CATSDRTASTDTQYF
.	TRBV10-3	TRBJ2-3	CAISESGPGGGPDTQYF
few	TRBV27	TRBJ1-5	CASSLNPRQPQHF